The rows below give T cell receptor beta chains drawn from one sample of a study of T cell repertoires in cytomegalovirus infection. These receptors are not linked to any known antigen. TCRdb independently ran MiXCR on the reads; one entry per CDR3 protein. The sample includes fewer than 1,000,000 distinct CDR3 sequences, around 32% of them seen just once. Specimen: cultured CD8+ T cells from PBMCs, collected from culture after CMV antigen stimulation. All receptors come from a human donor in good health (CMV status not recorded). Some clones in this sample may be carry-over from other donors' samples. Each CDR3 is given with its conserved first and last residue. The order of the fields is V gene, J gene, clone size, D gene, CDR3 protein, CDR3 DNA. The D gene is left open where the match is weak. Rows may omit the clone size; those that give it use once, few, many or a size class.

v_call: TRBV7-8
j_call: TRBJ1-2
clone_size: many
d_call: -
cdr3_aa: CASSLERGLNYGYTF
cdr3_nt: TGTGCCAGCAGCTTAGAGCGGGGGCTAAACTATGGCTACACCTTC

v_call: TRBV12-3/TRBV12-4
j_call: TRBJ1-1
clone_size: once
d_call: -
cdr3_aa: CASSLHAENTEAFF
cdr3_nt: TGTGCCAGCAGTTTACATGCGGAGAACACTGAAGCTTTCTTT

v_call: TRBV4-1
j_call: TRBJ2-1
clone_size: -
d_call: TRBD2
cdr3_aa: CASSQRTSGGNNEQFF
cdr3_nt: TGCGCCAGCAGCCAAAGAACTAGCGGGGGAAACAATGAGCAGTTCTTC

v_call: TRBV20-1
j_call: TRBJ1-1
clone_size: -
d_call: TRBD1
cdr3_aa: CSALDRGPYEAFF
cdr3_nt: TGCAGTGCTCTGGACAGGGGTCCGTACGAAGCTTTCTTT

v_call: TRBV12-3/TRBV12-4
j_call: TRBJ1-1
clone_size: -
d_call: -
cdr3_aa: CASSFVRGTEAFF
cdr3_nt: TGTGCCAGCAGTTTTGTCCGCGGCACTGAAGCTTTCTTT

v_call: TRBV2
j_call: TRBJ1-5
clone_size: once
d_call: -
cdr3_aa: CASSEPQASNQPQHF
cdr3_nt: TGTGCCAGCAGTGAACCTCAGGCCAGCAATCAGCCCCAGCATTTT

v_call: TRBV7-9
j_call: TRBJ2-5
clone_size: few
d_call: -
cdr3_aa: CASSIGTNEETQYF
cdr3_nt: TGTGCCAGCAGCATCGGGACGAATGAAGAGACCCAGTACTTC

v_call: TRBV29-1
j_call: TRBJ2-1
clone_size: -
d_call: -
cdr3_aa: CSVEPGYNEQFF
cdr3_nt: TGCAGCGTTGAACCGGGTTACAATGAGCAGTTCTTC

v_call: TRBV28
j_call: TRBJ1-1
clone_size: -
d_call: -
cdr3_aa: CASTLITGNTEAFF
cdr3_nt: TGTGCCAGCACCCTCATCACAGGGAACACTGAAGCTTTCTTT

v_call: TRBV15
j_call: TRBJ2-3
clone_size: -
d_call: -
cdr3_aa: CATSRGGGLTDTQYF
cdr3_nt: TGTGCCACCAGCAGGGGGGGAGGTCTCACAGATACGCAGTATTTT

v_call: TRBV6-6
j_call: TRBJ1-5
clone_size: few
d_call: TRBD1
cdr3_aa: CASSYSRGASSNQPQHF
cdr3_nt: TGTGCCAGCAGTTACTCCAGGGGGGCGAGTAGCAATCAGCCCCAGCATTTT

v_call: TRBV7-2
j_call: TRBJ2-2
clone_size: many
d_call: TRBD2
cdr3_aa: CASSLLLAGGTGELFF
cdr3_nt: TGTGCCAGCAGCTTATTACTAGCGGGAGGCACCGGGGAGCTGTTTTTT

v_call: TRBV6-1
j_call: TRBJ2-6
clone_size: few
d_call: -
cdr3_aa: CASSEAWGPGANVLTF
cdr3_nt: TGTGCCAGCAGTGAAGCCTGGGGACCTGGGGCCAACGTCCTGACTTTC

v_call: TRBV7-9
j_call: TRBJ2-4
clone_size: few
d_call: TRBD1
cdr3_aa: CASSRTGSLAKNIQYF
cdr3_nt: TGTGCCAGCAGCCGGACAGGGAGCTTAGCCAAAAACATTCAGTACTTC

v_call: TRBV27
j_call: TRBJ2-3
clone_size: many
d_call: TRBD2
cdr3_aa: CASSSGTIRTDTQYF
cdr3_nt: TGTGCCAGCAGTTCTGGGACTATTCGCACAGATACGCAGTATTTT

v_call: TRBV7-6
j_call: TRBJ2-3
clone_size: many
d_call: -
cdr3_aa: CATEGTDTQYF
cdr3_nt: TGTGCCACGGAAGGCACAGATACGCAGTATTTT

v_call: TRBV28
j_call: TRBJ1-1
clone_size: -
d_call: -
cdr3_aa: CASSLSDRDTDEAFF
cdr3_nt: TGTGCCAGCAGTTTATCTGACCGGGATACGGATGAAGCTTTCTTT

v_call: TRBV7-2
j_call: TRBJ2-2
clone_size: many
d_call: TRBD1
cdr3_aa: CASSFRTGLGGGTGELFF
cdr3_nt: TGTGCCAGCAGCTTCAGGACAGGGTTGGGCGGTGGGACCGGGGAGCTGTTTTTT

v_call: TRBV6-8
j_call: TRBJ2-1
clone_size: once
d_call: -
cdr3_aa: CASSYALHRSEGQFF
cdr3_nt: TGTGCCAGCAGTTACGCACTCCACAGGTCCGAAGGGCAGTTCTTC

v_call: TRBV2
j_call: TRBJ1-2
clone_size: -
d_call: -
cdr3_aa: CASSANRVANYGYTF
cdr3_nt: TGTGCCAGCAGTGCTAACAGAGTAGCTAACTATGGCTACACCTTC

v_call: TRBV18
j_call: TRBJ1-1
clone_size: -
d_call: TRBD1
cdr3_aa: CASSPEDRGHNTEAFF
cdr3_nt: TGTGCCAGCTCACCTGAGGACAGGGGGCATAACACTGAAGCTTTCTTT

v_call: TRBV7-9
j_call: TRBJ1-4
clone_size: -
d_call: TRBD1
cdr3_aa: CASSVYGQGNEKLFF
cdr3_nt: TGTGCCAGCAGCGTGTATGGACAGGGGAATGAAAAACTGTTTTTT

v_call: TRBV19
j_call: TRBJ2-1
clone_size: -
d_call: -
cdr3_aa: CASSIEGYSSYNEQFF
cdr3_nt: TGTGCCAGTAGTATAGAGGGGTACAGCTCCTACAATGAGCAGTTCTTC

v_call: TRBV6-5
j_call: TRBJ1-3
clone_size: few
d_call: -
cdr3_aa: CASSYRSSGNTIYF
cdr3_nt: TGTGCCAGCAGTTATCGTAGCTCTGGAAACACCATATATTTT

v_call: TRBV7-9
j_call: TRBJ1-1
clone_size: few
d_call: TRBD1
cdr3_aa: CASRFEGGSSTEAFF
cdr3_nt: TGTGCCAGCAGGTTCGAAGGGGGCTCGAGCACTGAAGCTTTCTTT

v_call: TRBV7-2
j_call: TRBJ2-1
clone_size: few
d_call: -
cdr3_aa: CASSLEDSVEQFF
cdr3_nt: TGTGCCAGCAGCTTAGAGGATAGCGTTGAGCAGTTCTTC

v_call: TRBV19
j_call: TRBJ2-1
clone_size: -
d_call: TRBD1
cdr3_aa: CAISASETGSYNEQFF
cdr3_nt: TGTGCCATTTCCGCCTCCGAGACAGGGTCCTACAATGAGCAGTTCTTC

v_call: TRBV2
j_call: TRBJ1-4
clone_size: -
d_call: -
cdr3_aa: CASSEKANSNEKLFF
cdr3_nt: TGTGCCAGCAGTGAAAAGGCAAATTCTAATGAAAAACTGTTTTTT

v_call: TRBV4-1
j_call: TRBJ2-3
clone_size: once
d_call: TRBD2
cdr3_aa: CASSQEGGSYSGGSTDTQYF
cdr3_nt: TGTGCCAGCAGCCAAGAGGGCGGATCTTACAGCGGGGGTAGCACAGATACGCAGTATTTT

v_call: TRBV9
j_call: TRBJ2-1
clone_size: -
d_call: -
cdr3_aa: CASSVEEGSYNEQFF
cdr3_nt: TGTGCCAGCAGCGTAGAGGAGGGTTCCTACAATGAGCAGTTCTTC

v_call: TRBV5-1
j_call: TRBJ1-2
clone_size: -
d_call: -
cdr3_aa: CASSFGPTAGEGYTF
cdr3_nt: TGCGCCAGCAGCTTTGGTCCGACAGCCGGGGAAGGCTACACCTTC

v_call: TRBV25-1
j_call: TRBJ2-5
clone_size: -
d_call: -
cdr3_aa: CASSADTQETQYF
cdr3_nt: TGTGCCAGCAGTGCGGACACCCAAGAGACCCAGTACTTC

v_call: TRBV27
j_call: TRBJ2-3
clone_size: -
d_call: TRBD2
cdr3_aa: CASSFGTSRSTDTQYF
cdr3_nt: TGTGCCAGCAGTTTTGGGACTAGCCGAAGCACAGATACGCAGTATTTT

v_call: TRBV27
j_call: TRBJ2-3
clone_size: -
d_call: TRBD1
cdr3_aa: CASRRTGQDTQYF
cdr3_nt: TGTGCCAGCAGGCGGACAGGACAAGATACGCAGTATTTT

v_call: TRBV19
j_call: TRBJ1-2
clone_size: -
d_call: -
cdr3_aa: CASSLQVGERLYGYTF
cdr3_nt: TGTGCCAGTAGTCTACAGGTTGGGGAAAGACTATATGGCTACACCTTC

v_call: TRBV20-1
j_call: TRBJ2-1
clone_size: -
d_call: -
cdr3_aa: CSAGDDRENEQFF
cdr3_nt: TGCAGTGCTGGGGATGATAGGGAAAATGAGCAGTTCTTC